A selection of T cell receptor beta chains follows, all from one sample in a study of T cell clusters in autoimmune cytopenias. TCRdb re-called the multiplex PCR reads and catalogs CDR3 proteins one per entry, DNA excluded. Recorded for this sample: about 5,900 distinct CDR3 sequences. Sequenced: peripheral blood. All receptors come from a human donor with an autoimmune cytopenia or autoimmune hepatitis (not recorded which). The CDR3 runs from the conserved cysteine through the conserved F or W. The order of the fields is clone size, J gene, V gene, CDR3 protein. Clone size is stated in some rows and not others, as once, few, many or a class when expanded.

medium-sized,TRBJ1-4,TRBV30,CAWSIRLHEKLFF
-,TRBJ2-7,TRBV19,CASRPTGGWNEQYF
medium-sized,TRBJ1-2,TRBV6-5,CASSYTGGVAYGYTF
-,TRBJ2-6,TRBV5-6,CASSRTTTSGRAGANVLTF
-,TRBJ2-1,TRBV5-4,CASSSPTSGYNEQFF
-,TRBJ2-1,TRBV5-6,CASSQEGPSGPYNEQFF
-,TRBJ2-7,TRBV24-1,CATSDPGTGSYEQYF
medium-sized,TRBJ1-6,TRBV7-9,CASSDDRPSSYNSPLHF
medium-sized,TRBJ2-5,TRBV19,CASSSRTGDETQYF
medium-sized,TRBJ2-1,TRBV7-6,CASSLGMGYNEQFF
-,TRBJ2-3,TRBV7-9,CASSLGLADSTDTQYF
-,TRBJ2-2,TRBV24-1,CATSDPGGRNTGELFF
-,TRBJ2-7,TRBV6-2/TRBV6-3,CASTGTGGPSSYEQYF
medium-sized,TRBJ1-2,TRBV18,CASSPPGNSPDYTF
-,TRBJ2-7,TRBV5-5,CASSSVYSYEQYF
-,TRBJ1-3,TRBV19,CASNPGQGTGNTIYF
-,TRBJ2-1,TRBV7-9,CASSSPGQGFNEQFF
medium-sized,TRBJ2-7,TRBV29-1,CSVVGGRGTPYEQYF
-,TRBJ2-2,TRBV24-1,CATSEAGELFF
medium-sized,TRBJ2-7,TRBV6-2/TRBV6-3,CASRRSQGAGIGYF
-,TRBJ2-1,TRBV24-1,CATSDPGLLGGYNEQFF
medium-sized,TRBJ2-5,TRBV18,CASSPLGETQYF
medium-sized,TRBJ2-5,TRBV6-2/TRBV6-3,CASSHRTGRGETQYF
-,TRBJ2-5,TRBV20-1,CSARENDRYQETQYF
medium-sized,TRBJ2-7,TRBV6-6,CASSYSSGEASEQYF
large,TRBJ2-1,TRBV19,CASSQTSGSFNEQFF
-,TRBJ2-7,TRBV15,CATSRDGTGHREQYF
medium-sized,TRBJ1-2,TRBV29-1,CSVRARGAGDGYTF
medium-sized,TRBJ1-2,TRBV7-2,CASSLESDVGYTF
medium-sized,TRBJ2-7,TRBV29-1,CSVDGGVAGNEQYF
medium-sized,TRBJ1-2,TRBV6-6,CASSPRVYYGYTF
-,TRBJ1-2,TRBV12-3/TRBV12-4,CASSLRGRSYGYTF
-,TRBJ2-2,TRBV24-1,CATSDPGQPTGELFF
-,TRBJ2-2,TRBV28,CASDRTGELFF
-,TRBJ2-7,TRBV20-1,CSARDFDSSYEQYF
medium-sized,TRBJ2-3,TRBV19,CASSIPTRTSLSDTQYF
-,TRBJ2-3,TRBV4-3,CASSRSHYTDTQYF
medium-sized,TRBJ2-2,TRBV5-6,CASSLLDSIGITGELFF